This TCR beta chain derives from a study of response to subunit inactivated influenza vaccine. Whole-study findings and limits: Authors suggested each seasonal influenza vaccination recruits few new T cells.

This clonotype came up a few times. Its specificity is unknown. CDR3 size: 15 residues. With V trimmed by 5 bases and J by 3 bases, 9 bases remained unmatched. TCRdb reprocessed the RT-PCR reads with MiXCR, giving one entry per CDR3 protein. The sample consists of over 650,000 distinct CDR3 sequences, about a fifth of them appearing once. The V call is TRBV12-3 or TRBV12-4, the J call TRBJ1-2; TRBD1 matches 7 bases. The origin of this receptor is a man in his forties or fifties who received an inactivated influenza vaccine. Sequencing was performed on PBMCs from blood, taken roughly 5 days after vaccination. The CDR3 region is CASSNPRQGDYGYTF. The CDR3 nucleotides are TGTGCCAGCAGTAACCCACGACAGGGCGACTATGGCTACACCTTC.